Presented here are 5 T cell receptor beta chains from one specimen sequenced in a study of technical replicates of blood from several donors. Data came from immunoSEQ multiplex PCR; TCRdb stores just in-frame clones and leaves some out. Found here are about 62,000 clones, 80% to 90% of them singletons; the top ten hold about 5.2%. Sequences were obtained from PBMCs. The receptor set was obtained from a human donor in good health. Some clones in this sample may be carry-over from other donors' samples.

CDR3 in amino acids: CASSRPGAGAPMNTEAFF. The CDR3 nucleotides are TGTGCCAGCAGCCGTCCCGGGGCAGGGGCCCCAATGAACACTGAAGCTTTCTTT. J is TRBJ1-1 and V is TRBV7-2, with D possibly matching TRBD1 (6 bases). CDR3 length equals 18 residues. Deletions cut 5 bases from V and 0 bases from J, with 22 bases between. Germline CDR1 SGHTA, CDR2 FQGNSA.

V is TRBV11-2 and J is TRBJ2-3, with D possibly being TRBD2 (6 bases). This CDR3 contains 18 residues. Trimming cost V 5 bases and J 1 base, with 22 bases left between them. The germline CDR1 and CDR2 sequences are SGHAT and FQNNGV. The DNA of the CDR3 is TGTGCCAGCAGCGTGTTAGCGGTAGGGTCCGGGCGCACAGATACGCAGTATTTT. Translation gives CASSVLAVGSGRTDTQYF. Full variable domain (remainder filled in from reference TRBV11-2 and TRBJ2-3): EAGVAQSPRYKIIEKRQSVAFWCNPISGHATLYWYQQILGQGPKLLIQFQNNGVVDDSQLPKDRFSAERLKGVDSTLKIQPAKLEDSAVYLCASSVLAVGSGRTDTQYFGPGTRLTVL.

The gene calls are TRBV6-1 and TRBJ1-4, with no clear D. This CDR3 has 13 amino acids. Germline loops: CDR1 MNHNS, CDR2 SASEGT. Trimming removed 1 base from V and 8 bases from J, with 8 bases in between. This chain's CDR3 is CASSEEWAEKLFF. The DNA of the CDR3 is TGTGCCAGCAGTGAAGAGTGGGCGGAAAAACTGTTTTTT.

The V and J genes are TRBV2 and TRBJ2-3; 10 bases match TRBD2. CDR1 and CDR2 from the germline V gene are SNHLY and FYNNEI. The CDR3 spans 14 residues. The trim removed 5 bases at V and 4 bases at J, leaving 3 bases unmatched. In nucleotides, the CDR3 is TGTGCCAGCAGTAGCGGGGGGGCGCCAGATACGCAGTATTTT. It translates to CASSSGGAPDTQYF. Combining the CDR3 with reference TRBV2 and TRBJ2-3 gives the whole variable domain EPEVTQTPSHQVTQMGQEVILRCVPISNHLYFYWYRQILGQKVEFLVSFYNNEISEKSEIFDDQFSVERPDGSNFTLKIRSTKLEDSAMYFCASSSGGAPDTQYFGPGTRLTVL.

This clone was picked up a small number of times. The chain combines TRBV7-9 with TRBJ1-1, with a possible D match to TRBD1 (6 bases). Germline lookup yields CDR1 SEHNR and CDR2 FQNEAQ (reference sequence). The CDR3 totals 16 residues. V lost 5 bases and J 2 bases, leaving 18 bases between the germline ends. The CDR3: CASSAREGGLNTEAFF. CDR3 nucleotide sequence: TGTGCCAGCAGCGCCCGCGAGGGGGGGCTTAACACTGAAGCTTTCTTT.